What follows are 5 T cell receptor beta chains derived from one specimen sequenced in a study of shared clonotypes between healthy human individuals. TCRdb keeps only in-frame clones here, not all; method: immunoSEQ multiplex PCR. The table has around 1,000,000 clones, approximately 80% seen once. The material sequenced was memory CD4+ T cells from PBMCs. Subset noted: CD45RA-negative fraction. Receptors were obtained from a man between 18 and 29 years old in good health. Some clones in this sample may be carry-over from other donors' samples.

Notes on this clone: This sample includes further DNA sequences coding for the same CDR3. The V call is TRBV18, the J call TRBJ2-1; 7 nucleotides line up with TRBD2. Per germline, CDR1 KGHSH and CDR2 LQKENI. With V trimmed by 1 base and J by 0 bases, 6 bases remained unmatched. The CDR3 covers 17 residues. The CDR3 nucleotides read TGTGCCAGCTCACCACGAAGCGGGGTGAGCTCCTACAATGAGCAGTTCTTC. Translated: CASSPRSGVSSYNEQFF.

In its sample, this clone was seen once. A much bigger clone sits one base away, suggesting this may be a read error. Given the absence of the conserved phenylalanine or tryptophan at the CDR3 end, a read error is likely. The V call is TRBV30, the J call TRBJ1-1, with D unclear. V gave up 1 base and J gave up 5 bases, with 11 bases separating them. The germline V gene has CDR1 GTSNPN and CDR2 SVGIG (reference sequence). The CDR3 runs 13 residues. The CDR3 sequence: CAWSEIAETEAFS. DNA for the CDR3: TGTGCCTGGAGTGAGATAGCGGAGACTGAAGCTTTCTCT.

This clone was detected only a few times. With a much larger clone just one base away, this may be a read error. This chain joins TRBV6-1 and TRBJ1-2; D is perhaps TRBD1 (6 bases). Germline CDR1 reads MNHNS; CDR2 reads SASEGT. Trimming shortened V by 4 bases and J by 4 bases, and 16 bases separated the two germline ends. CDR3 length equals 15 residues. This CDR3 is CASSATGITSYGYTF. In DNA, the CDR3 is TGTGCCAGCAGTGCGACAGGAATAACTAGCTATGGCTACACCTTC.

Remarks on this clone: This likely traces to a read error, being one base from a far larger clone. The chain combines TRBV9 with TRBJ2-1; a weak D match, TRBD2 (5 bases). Germline V gives CDR1 SGDLS, CDR2 YYNGEE. The CDR3 extends over 17 amino acids. The CDR3 DNA reads TGTGCCAGCAGCGTAGTTATTAGCGATAGCTCCCACAATGAGCAGTTCTTC. It specifies CASSVVISDSSHNEQFF.

This clone occurred a few times. The chain couples TRBV2 to TRBJ2-7; 8 nucleotides align to TRBD2. V lost 7 bases, J lost 4 bases, and 6 bases stayed unmatched. Germline V gene lookup returns CDR1 SNHLY and CDR2 FYNNEI. This CDR3 has 13 amino acids. CDR3 DNA sequence: TGTGCCAGCATAACGGGAGGGCCGTACGAGCAGTACTTC. Residues: CASITGGPYEQYF.